The 6 T cell receptor beta chains below come from one sample, sequenced in a study of beta chain features in type 1 diabetes. Antigens for these TCRs are unknown. The sequenced template was cDNA made from the entire isolated RNA. The method was immunoSEQ multiplex PCR; TCRdb's version includes in-frame clones alone and lacks a portion of them. There are roughly 50,000 clones in the sample; approximately 40% occur only once, and around 0.13% lies in the top ten. Study-wide results and limits: Moderate yet significant TCRB CDR3 shortening was seen in Type 1 diabetes patients in all four CD4+ subsets.

Source material: stem cell memory CD4+ T cells from blood. Receptors were obtained from a man younger than 45 with type 1 diabetes.

The chain couples TRBV7-9 to TRBJ2-5; D not resolved. The DNA end is a closer match to TRBJ2-7, so the J assignment may be wrong. Germline CDR1 SEHNR, CDR2 FQNEAQ (reference sequence). The length of the CDR3 is 11 residues. DNA for the CDR3: TGTGCCAGCAGCTCCTACTACGAGCAGTACTTC. Protein: CASSSYYEQYF.

This clone came up once. The chain couples TRBV18 to TRBJ2-1; 13 positions match TRBD2. V lost 3 bases to trimming and J lost 7 bases; unmatched junction nucleotides: 15. There are 19 residues in the CDR3. Germline values: CDR1 KGHSH, CDR2 LQKENI. This CDR3 reads CASSPWTSGSVRNGNEQFF. DNA for the CDR3: TGTGCCAGCTCACCCTGGACTAGCGGGAGTGTCCGGAATGGAAATGAGCAGTTCTTC.

This CDR3 reads CASSLGERRNEQFF. In nucleotides, the CDR3 is TGTGCCAGCAGCTTAGGGGAGCGCAGGAATGAGCAGTTCTTC. The V gene is TRBV7-9, the J gene TRBJ2-1; maybe TRBD2 (5 bases). Looked up from germline, CDR1 is SEHNR and CDR2 is FQNEAQ (reference sequence). The CDR3 is 14 residues long. Between the trimmed V and J ends, which lost 1 base and 7 bases, there was a span of 11 bases.

This clone was observed once. The chain couples TRBV28 to TRBJ1-1; D unresolved. CDR1 is MDHEN and CDR2 is SYDVKM in the germline V gene. This CDR3 has 15 amino acids. The V and J ends lost 5 bases and 1 base respectively, with 14 bases between them. The CDR3 spells CASSAHGGSNTEAFF. CDR3 coding DNA: TGTGCCAGCAGTGCCCACGGCGGTTCGAACACTGAAGCTTTCTTT.

The genes are TRBV28 and TRBJ2-7; 7 nucleotides line up with TRBD1. CDR3 length equals 13 residues. Trimming at V came to 4 bases and at J to 6 bases, leaving 6 bases not matched to a gene. Germline-derived CDR1 and CDR2 are MDHEN and SYDVKM. The CDR3 protein is CASSSHNRGEQYF. In DNA form, the CDR3 reads TGTGCCAGCAGTTCACACAACAGGGGCGAGCAGTACTTC.

This clone was observed a handful of times. This sequence joins TRBV10-3 and TRBJ1-5; possibly TRBD1 for D (5 bases). This CDR3 spans 16 amino acids. Germline V lookup: CDR1 ENHRY, CDR2 SYGVKD. The V gene lost 0 bases and the J gene lost 5 bases, with 14 bases spanning the gap. CDR3 bases: TGTGCCATCAGTGAGTCCCCAGGGCGGTCGGATCAGCCCCAGCATTTT. Translation gives CAISESPGRSDQPQHF.